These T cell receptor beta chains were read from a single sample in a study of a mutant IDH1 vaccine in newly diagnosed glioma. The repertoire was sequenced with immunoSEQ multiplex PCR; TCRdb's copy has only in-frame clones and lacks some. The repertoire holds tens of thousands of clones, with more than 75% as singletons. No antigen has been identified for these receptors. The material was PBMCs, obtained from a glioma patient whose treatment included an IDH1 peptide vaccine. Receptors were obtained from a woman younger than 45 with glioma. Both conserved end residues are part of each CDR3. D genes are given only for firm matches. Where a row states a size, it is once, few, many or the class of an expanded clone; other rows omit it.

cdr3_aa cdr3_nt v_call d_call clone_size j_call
CAISDEPIDGLENTDTQYF TGTGCCATCAGTGACGAACCCATCGACGGACTTGAGAACACAGATACGCAGTATTTT TRBV10-3 . . TRBJ2-3
CASSPFRGAGELFF TGTGCCAGCAGCCCCTTTCGGGGTGCCGGGGAGCTGTTTTTT TRBV6-5 . once TRBJ2-2
CASSYRGSLYEQYF TGTGCCAGCAGTTACCGGGGCAGTCTCTACGAGCAGTACTTC TRBV6-6 . . TRBJ2-7
CASSGGGQGGEQCF TGTGCCAGCAGTGGGGGCGGGCAGGGAGGCGAGCAGTGCTTC TRBV6-1 . . TRBJ2-7
CASRVYQDTEAFF TGTGCCAGCAGGGTGTACCAGGACACTGAAGCTTTCTTT TRBV7-9 . . TRBJ1-1
CPRRVGGEAFF TGTCCCAGACGGGTCGGCGGTGAAGCTTTCTTT TRBV20-1 . . TRBJ1-1
CASHPPGTAVGNQPQHF TGTGCCAGCCACCCCCCCGGGACAGCAGTTGGCAATCAGCCCCAGCATTTT TRBV2 TRBD1 . TRBJ1-5
CASSELGLGYTF TGTGCCAGCAGTGAATTAGGGCTCGGCTACACCTTC TRBV6-1 . . TRBJ1-2
CASSLEPGQGATEAFF TGCGCCAGCAGCTTGGAACCGGGACAGGGGGCCACTGAAGCTTTCTTT TRBV5-1 TRBD1 . TRBJ1-1
CASSLVERSGSTDTQYF TGCGCCAGCAGCTTGGTTGAGCGGTCGGGTAGCACAGATACGCAGTATTTT TRBV5-1 . . TRBJ2-3
CASRSSSGGYNEQFF TGTGCCAGCAGGTCATCTAGCGGGGGTTACAATGAGCAGTTCTTC TRBV7-3 TRBD2 . TRBJ2-1